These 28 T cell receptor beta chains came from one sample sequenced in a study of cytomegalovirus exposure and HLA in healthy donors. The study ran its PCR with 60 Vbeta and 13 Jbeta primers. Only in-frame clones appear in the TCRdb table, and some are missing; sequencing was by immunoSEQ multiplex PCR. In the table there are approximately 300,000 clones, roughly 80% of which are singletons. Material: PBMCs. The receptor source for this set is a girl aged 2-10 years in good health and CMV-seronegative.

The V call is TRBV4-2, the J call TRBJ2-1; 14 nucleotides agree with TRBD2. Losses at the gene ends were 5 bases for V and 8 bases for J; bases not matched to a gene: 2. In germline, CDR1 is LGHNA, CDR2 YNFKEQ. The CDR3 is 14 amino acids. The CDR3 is CASSGLAGGYEQFF. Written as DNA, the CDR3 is TGTGCCAGCAGCGGACTAGCGGGAGGCTATGAGCAGTTCTTC.

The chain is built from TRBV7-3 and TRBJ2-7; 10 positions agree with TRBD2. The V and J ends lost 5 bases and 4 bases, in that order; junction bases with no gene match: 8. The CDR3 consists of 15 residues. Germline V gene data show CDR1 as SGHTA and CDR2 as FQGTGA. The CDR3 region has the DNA TGTGCCAGCAGCATTTCGTCTAGCGGGAGTTACGAGCAGTACTTC. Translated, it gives CASSISSSGSYEQYF.

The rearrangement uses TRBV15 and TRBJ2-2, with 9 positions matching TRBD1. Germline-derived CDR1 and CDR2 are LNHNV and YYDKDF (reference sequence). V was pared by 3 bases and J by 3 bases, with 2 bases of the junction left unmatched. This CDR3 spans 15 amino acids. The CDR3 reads CATSSGDRDTGELFF. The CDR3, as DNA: TGTGCCACCAGCAGCGGGGACAGGGACACCGGGGAGCTGTTTTTT.

The CDR3 DNA sequence: TGTGCCAGCAGCTCGAGGAGGGATGGCGCTTACACTGAAGCTTTCTTT. The encoded protein is CASSSRRDGAYTEAFF. The chain combines TRBV9 with TRBJ1-1, with unresolved D. The CDR3 has 16 residues. The germline gives CDR1 SGDLS, CDR2 YYNGEE. V was clipped by 4 bases and J by 3 bases, with 19 bases between them.

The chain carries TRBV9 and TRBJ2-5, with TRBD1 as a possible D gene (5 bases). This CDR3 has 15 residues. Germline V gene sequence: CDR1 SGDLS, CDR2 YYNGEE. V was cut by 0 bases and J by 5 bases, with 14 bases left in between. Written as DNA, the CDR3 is TGTGCCAGCAGCGTAGACCTACAGGTTGCGGAGACCCAGTACTTC. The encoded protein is CASSVDLQVAETQYF.

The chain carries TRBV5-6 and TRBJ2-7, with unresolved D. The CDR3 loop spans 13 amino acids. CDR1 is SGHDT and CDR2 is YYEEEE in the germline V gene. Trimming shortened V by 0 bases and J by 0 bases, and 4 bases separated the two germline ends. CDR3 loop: CASSLAGSYEQYF. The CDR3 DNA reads TGTGCCAGCAGCTTGGCAGGCTCCTACGAGCAGTACTTC. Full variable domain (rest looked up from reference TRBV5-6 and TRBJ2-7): DAGVTQSPTHLIKTRGQQVTLRCSPKSGHDTVSWYQQALGQGPQFIFQYYEEEERQRGNFPDRFSGHQFPNYSSELNVNALLLGDSALYLCASSLAGSYEQYFGPGTRLTVT.

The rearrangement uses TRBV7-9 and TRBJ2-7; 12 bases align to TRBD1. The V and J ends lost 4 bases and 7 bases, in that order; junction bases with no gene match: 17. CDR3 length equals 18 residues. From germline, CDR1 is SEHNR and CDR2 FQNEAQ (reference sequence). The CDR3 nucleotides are TGTGCCAGCAGCTCAATTAGGGGAGGGGACAGGGGGCAGAAAGAGCAGTACTTC. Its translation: CASSSIRGGDRGQKEQYF.

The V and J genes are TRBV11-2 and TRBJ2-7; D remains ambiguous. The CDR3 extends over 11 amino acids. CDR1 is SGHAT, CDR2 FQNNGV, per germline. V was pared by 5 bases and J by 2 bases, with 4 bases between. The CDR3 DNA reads TGTGCCAGCAGCCCGGCCTACGAGCAGTACTTC. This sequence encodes CASSPAYEQYF.

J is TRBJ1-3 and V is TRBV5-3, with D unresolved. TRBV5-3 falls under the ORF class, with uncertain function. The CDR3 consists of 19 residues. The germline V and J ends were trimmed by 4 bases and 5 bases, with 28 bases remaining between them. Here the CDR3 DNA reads TGTGCCAGAAGCCCGTGGTTTCCCCCAATTGGAGGGAATAGAAACACCATATATTTT. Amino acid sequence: CARSPWFPPIGGNRNTIYF.

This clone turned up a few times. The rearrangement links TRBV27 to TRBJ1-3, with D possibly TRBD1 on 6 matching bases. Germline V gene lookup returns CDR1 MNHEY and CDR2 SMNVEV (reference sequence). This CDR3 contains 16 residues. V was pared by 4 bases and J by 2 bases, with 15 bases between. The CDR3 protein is CASSYSGGATGNTIYF. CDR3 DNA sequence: TGTGCCAGCAGTTATTCTGGGGGCGCGACTGGAAACACCATATATTTT.

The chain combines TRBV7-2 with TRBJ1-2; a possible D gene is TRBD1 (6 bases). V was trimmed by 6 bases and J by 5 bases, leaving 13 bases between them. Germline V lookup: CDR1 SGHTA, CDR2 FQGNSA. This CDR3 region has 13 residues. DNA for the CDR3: TGTGCCAGCAGTTTAAAGGGGGGGTATGGCTACACCTTC. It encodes CASSLKGGYGYTF.

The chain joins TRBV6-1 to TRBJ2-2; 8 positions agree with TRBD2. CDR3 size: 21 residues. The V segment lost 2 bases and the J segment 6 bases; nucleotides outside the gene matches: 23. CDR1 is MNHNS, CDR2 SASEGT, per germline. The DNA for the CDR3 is TGTGCCAGCAGTGAACCCCGGGGGGGGGCGGCGTACCGGCTAGCGGCCGGGGAGCTGTTTTTT. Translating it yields CASSEPRGGAAYRLAAGELFF.

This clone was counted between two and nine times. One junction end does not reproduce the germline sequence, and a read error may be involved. The CDR3 DNA reads as TGTGCCATCAGCGAGACTAGGCCAGACGAGGGAGAGGCCCAGTACTTC. Translated: CAISETRPDEGEAQYF. This chain uses TRBV10-3 with TRBJ2-5, with D maybe TRBD2 (6 bases). Germline CDR1 and CDR2: ENHRY and SYGVKD. This CDR3 is built from 16 residues.

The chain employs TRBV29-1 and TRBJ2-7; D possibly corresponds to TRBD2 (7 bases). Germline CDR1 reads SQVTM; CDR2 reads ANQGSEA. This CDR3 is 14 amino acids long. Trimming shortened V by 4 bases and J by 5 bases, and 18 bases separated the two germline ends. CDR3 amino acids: CSVGGAGLDDEQYF. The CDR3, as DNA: TGCAGCGTTGGGGGGGCCGGACTAGACGACGAGCAGTACTTC.

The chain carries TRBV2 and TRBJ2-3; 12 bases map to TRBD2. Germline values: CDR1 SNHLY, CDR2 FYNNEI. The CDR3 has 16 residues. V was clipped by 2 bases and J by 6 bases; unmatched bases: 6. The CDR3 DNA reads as TGTGCCAGCAGTGAACTAGCGGGAGGGCCGCGGGATACGCAGTATTTT. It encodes CASSELAGGPRDTQYF.

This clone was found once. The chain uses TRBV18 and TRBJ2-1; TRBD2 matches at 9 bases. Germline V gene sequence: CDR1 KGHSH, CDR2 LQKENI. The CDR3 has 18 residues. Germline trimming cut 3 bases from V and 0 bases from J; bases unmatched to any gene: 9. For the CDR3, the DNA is TGTGCCAGCTCACCCTACCGCGGGGGGGGGAGCTCCTACAATGAGCAGTTCTTC. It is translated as CASSPYRGGGSSYNEQFF.

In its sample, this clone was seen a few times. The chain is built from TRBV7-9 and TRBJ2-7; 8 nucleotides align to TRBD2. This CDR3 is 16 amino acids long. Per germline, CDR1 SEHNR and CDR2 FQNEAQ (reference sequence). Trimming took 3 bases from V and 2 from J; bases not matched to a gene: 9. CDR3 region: CASSLELAGPPYEQYF. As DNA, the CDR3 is TGTGCCAGCAGCTTGGAGCTAGCGGGCCCTCCCTACGAGCAGTACTTC.

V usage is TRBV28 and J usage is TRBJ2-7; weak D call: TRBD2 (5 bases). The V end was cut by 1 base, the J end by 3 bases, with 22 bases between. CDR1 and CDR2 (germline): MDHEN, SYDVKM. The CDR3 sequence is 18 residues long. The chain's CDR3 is CASSLSRDSTPISYEQYF. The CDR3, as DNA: TGTGCCAGCAGTTTATCGAGGGATTCAACCCCGATTAGCTACGAGCAGTACTTC.

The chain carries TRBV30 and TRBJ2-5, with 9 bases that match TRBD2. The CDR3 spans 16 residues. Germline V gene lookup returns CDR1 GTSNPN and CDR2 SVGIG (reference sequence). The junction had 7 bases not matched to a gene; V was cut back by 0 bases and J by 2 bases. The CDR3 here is CAWSVGASGTQETQYF. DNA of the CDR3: TGTGCCTGGAGTGTAGGGGCTAGCGGGACGCAAGAGACCCAGTACTTC.

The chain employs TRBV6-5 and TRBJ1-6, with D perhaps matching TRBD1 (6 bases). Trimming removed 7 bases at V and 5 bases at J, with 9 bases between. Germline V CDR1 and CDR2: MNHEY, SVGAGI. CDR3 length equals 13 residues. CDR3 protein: CASTRGHNSPLHF. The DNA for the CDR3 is TGTGCCAGCACGCGGGGGCATAATTCACCCCTCCACTTT.

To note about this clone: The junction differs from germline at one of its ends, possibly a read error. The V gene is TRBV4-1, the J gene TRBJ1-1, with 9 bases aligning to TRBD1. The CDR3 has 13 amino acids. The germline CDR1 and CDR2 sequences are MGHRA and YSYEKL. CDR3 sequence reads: CASSQRGGQGGFF. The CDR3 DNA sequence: TGCGCCAGCAGCCAAAGGGGGGGACAGGGAGGGTTTTTT.

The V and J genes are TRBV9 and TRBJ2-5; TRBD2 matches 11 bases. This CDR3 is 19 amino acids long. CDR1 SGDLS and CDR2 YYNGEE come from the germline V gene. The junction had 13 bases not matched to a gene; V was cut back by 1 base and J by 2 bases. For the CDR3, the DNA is TGTGCCAGCAGCGTACGGGGGAGGGCCGGGACTAGCGGTCAAGAGACCCAGTACTTC. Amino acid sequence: CASSVRGRAGTSGQETQYF.

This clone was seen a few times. Here the CDR3 reads CASSLDPQGIWGYTF. CDR3 bases: TGTGCCAGCAGCTTAGATCCACAGGGGATCTGGGGCTACACCTTC. The rearrangement joins TRBV11-2 to TRBJ1-2; TRBD1 matches 7 bases. V lost 0 bases and J lost 8; bases outside the gene matches: 9. The CDR3 runs to 15 residues. Germline V gene data show CDR1 as SGHAT and CDR2 as FQNNGV. Full variable domain (outside the CDR3, taken from reference TRBV11-2 and TRBJ1-2): EAGVAQSPRYKIIEKRQSVAFWCNPISGHATLYWYQQILGQGPKLLIQFQNNGVVDDSQLPKDRFSAERLKGVDSTLKIQPAKLEDSAVYLCASSLDPQGIWGYTFGSGTRLTVV.

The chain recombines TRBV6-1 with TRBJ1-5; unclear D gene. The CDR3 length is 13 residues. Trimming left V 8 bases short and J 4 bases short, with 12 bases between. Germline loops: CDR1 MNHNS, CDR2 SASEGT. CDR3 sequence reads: CASGSPGNQPQHF. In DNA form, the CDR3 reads TGTGCCAGCGGGAGCCCGGGGAATCAGCCCCAGCATTTT.

DNA of the CDR3: TGCGCCAGCAGTGAGGGGCAGCTTTCCTACGAGCAGTACTTC. Protein product: CASSEGQLSYEQYF. The rearrangement links TRBV10-2 to TRBJ2-7, with D unresolved. The V end lost 2 bases, the J end lost 1 base, and 9 bases lay between the germline ends. Per germline, CDR1 WSHSY and CDR2 SAAADI. The CDR3 has 14 residues.

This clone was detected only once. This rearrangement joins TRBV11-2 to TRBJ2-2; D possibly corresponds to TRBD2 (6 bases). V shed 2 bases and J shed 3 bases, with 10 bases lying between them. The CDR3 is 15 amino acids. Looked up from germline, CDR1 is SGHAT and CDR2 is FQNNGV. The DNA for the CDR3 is TGTGCCAGCAGCTTAAGTGCTAGCGACACCGGGGAGCTGTTTTTT. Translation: CASSLSASDTGELFF.

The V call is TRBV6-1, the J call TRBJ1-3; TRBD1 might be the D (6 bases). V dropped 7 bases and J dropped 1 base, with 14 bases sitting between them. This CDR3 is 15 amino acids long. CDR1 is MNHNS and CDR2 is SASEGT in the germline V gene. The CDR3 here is CASNPGEFSGNTIYF. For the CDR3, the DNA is TGTGCCAGCAACCCAGGGGAGTTTTCTGGAAACACCATATATTTT.

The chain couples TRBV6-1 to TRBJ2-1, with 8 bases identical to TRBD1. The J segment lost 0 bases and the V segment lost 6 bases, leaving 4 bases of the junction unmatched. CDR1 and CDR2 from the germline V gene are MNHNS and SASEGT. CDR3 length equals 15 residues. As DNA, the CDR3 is TGTGCCAGCAGCCGACAGGGGAGCTCCTACAATGAGCAGTTCTTC. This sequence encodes CASSRQGSSYNEQFF.